The 32 T cell receptor delta chains given below trace back to one sample, sequenced in a study of gamma-delta T cells after stem cell transplantation. TCRdb redid the clone calls on the RT-PCR reads with CATT. The sample has 550 to 850 delta-chain clones, more than 25% seen once; the top ten hold approximately 14%. The specimen was gamma-delta T cells. The receptors were gathered from a human donor. It is not recorded whose cells these are; they may come from a transplant donor. This table probably holds off-target reads from a library built for another chain.

The chain uses TRDV2 and TRDJ1, with no clear D. Germline lookup yields CDR1 GEAIGNYY and CDR2 EKD. The CDR3 is 17 residues long. Trimming took off 0 bases at V and 0 bases at J, with 16 bases between the two ends. The CDR3 sequence is CACDTVEVGAYTDKLIF. Written as DNA, the CDR3 is TGTGCCTGTGACACCGTAGAAGTGGGCGCGTACACCGATAAACTCATCTTT.

Concerning this clone: One end of the junction fails to match germline, which may point to a read error. The rearrangement links TRDV2 to TRDJ2; 9 nucleotides match TRDD3. This CDR3 has 18 residues. Germline lookup yields CDR1 GEAIGNYY and CDR2 EKD. CDR3 sequence: CACDTVPTGGALTAQLFF. As DNA, the CDR3 is TGCGCCTGTGACACCGTCCCTACTGGGGGAGCTTTGACAGCACAACTCTTCTTT.

V gene TRDV2 combines with J gene TRDJ1; 8 bases match TRDD3. V gave up 3 bases and J gave up 1 base; unmatched junction bases: 12. The germline gives CDR1 GEAIGNYY, CDR2 EKD. This CDR3 has 17 residues. As DNA, the CDR3 is TGTGCCTGTGACGCTGTACTGGGGGTCCCTACCACCGATAAACTCATCTTT. It translates to CACDAVLGVPTTDKLIF.

This clone was recorded a few times. This sequence joins TRDV2 and TRDJ1; 11 bases are a match to TRDD3. The V and J ends lost 3 bases and 2 bases, in that order; junction bases with no gene match: 10. The CDR3 has 17 residues. CDR1 GEAIGNYY and CDR2 EKD come from the germline V gene. CDR3 sequence: CACDYVLGDKWTDKLIF. CDR3 nucleotide sequence: TGTGCCTGTGACTACGTACTGGGGGATAAATGGACCGATAAACTCATCTTT.

The chain is built from TRDV2 and TRDJ1, with 9 bases that match TRDD3. Germline V gives CDR1 GEAIGNYY, CDR2 EKD. Losses at the gene ends were 0 bases for V and 0 bases for J; bases not matched to a gene: 25. This CDR3 has 23 amino acids. The CDR3 nucleotides are TGTGCCTGTGACACCCTACATGATTCAGTACTGGGGGACAAACGGGAGGACACCGATAAACTCATCTTT. Translating it yields CACDTLHDSVLGDKREDTDKLIF.

The sample holds a few counts of this clone. The chain is built from TRDV2 and TRDJ1; TRDD3 matches 7 bases. Trimming removed 1 base from V and 1 base from J; junction bases left unmatched: 17. In germline, CDR1 is GEAIGNYY, CDR2 EKD. CDR3 length: 19 amino acids. CDR3 bases: TGTGCCTGTGACACGCTGGGGGCTAAGAAGGGTGTGCGCACCGATAAACTCATCTTT. It yields the protein CACDTLGAKKGVRTDKLIF.

This clone has only a few counts. The chain uses TRDV2 and TRDJ1; 10 positions match TRDD3. V was pared by 3 bases and J by 7 bases, with 7 bases of the junction left unmatched. Looked up from germline, CDR1 is GEAIGNYY and CDR2 is EKD. This CDR3 region has 14 residues. The CDR3 DNA reads as TGTGCCTGTGACGAACTGGGGGATTTAGGTAAACTCATCTTT. This translates into CACDELGDLGKLIF.

The rearrangement joins TRDV2 to TRDJ1, with 12 bases fitting TRDD3. J lost 1 base, V lost 1 base, and 12 bases had no gene match. The CDR3 length is 19 residues. Germline assignment: CDR1 GEAIGNYY and CDR2 EKD. The CDR3 region is CACDTLKLLGDTGTDKLIF. The CDR3 coding sequence is TGTGCCTGTGACACATTAAAATTACTGGGGGATACCGGCACCGATAAACTCATCTTT.

This clone occurred once. The chain couples TRDV2 to TRDJ1, with unresolved D. The germline CDR1 and CDR2 sequences are GEAIGNYY and EKD. The V and J ends lost 0 bases and 0 bases respectively, with 7 bases between them. CDR3 length: 14 amino acids. In DNA form, the CDR3 reads TGTGCCTGTGACACCATCGCGTACACCGATAAACTCATCTTT. It codes for CACDTIAYTDKLIF.

The CDR3 protein is CACDTVGDRTGGYLRPLIF. In DNA form, the CDR3 reads TGTGCCTGTGACACCGTCGGGGATCGTACTGGGGGATACCTAAGACCCCTGATCTTT. The chain combines TRDV2 with TRDJ4, with 12 bases identical to TRDD3. The CDR3 runs 19 residues. Trimming took 0 bases from V and 2 from J; bases not matched to a gene: 15. Germline CDR1 GEAIGNYY, CDR2 EKD.

The chain couples TRDV2 to TRDJ1, with 11 bases fitting TRDD3. Germline V CDR1 and CDR2: GEAIGNYY, EKD. V lost 3 bases to trimming and J lost 0 bases; unmatched junction nucleotides: 20. The CDR3 is 21 amino acids. CDR3 loop: CACDGLPSGMGDTTYTDKLIF. The CDR3 nucleotides read TGTGCCTGTGACGGTCTCCCCTCCGGAATGGGGGATACGACATACACCGATAAACTCATCTTT.

This clone was observed a handful of times. The chain links TRDV2 to TRDJ1, with TRDD3 as a possible D gene (5 bases). The CDR3 loop spans 14 amino acids. Per the germline V gene, CDR1 is GEAIGNYY and CDR2 is EKD. V lost 0 bases, J lost 10 bases, and 17 bases lay in between. CDR3 DNA sequence: TGTGCCTGTGACACCGTGGGGAAAACGGCGGGACTCATCTTT. Translation gives CACDTVGKTAGLIF.

The V call is TRDV2, the J call TRDJ3; D ambiguous. V was trimmed by 3 bases and J by 0 bases, leaving 14 bases between them. The CDR3 is 18 amino acids. Germline CDR1 is GEAIGNYY and CDR2 is EKD. DNA for the CDR3: TGTGCCTGTGACCACTCCGGCAGTTCCTCCTGGGACACCCGACAGATGTTTTTC. Its protein is CACDHSGSSSWDTRQMFF.

In this sample, this clone turned up a few times. The chain recombines TRDV2 with TRDJ1, with TRDD3 matching 9 bases. Germline CDR1 is GEAIGNYY and CDR2 is EKD. V gave up 1 base and J gave up 1 base; unmatched junction bases: 12. This CDR3 region has 18 residues. As DNA, the CDR3 is TGTGCCTGTGACACTTTACTACGAGCTGGGGGATCCACCGATAAACTCATCTTT. Amino acid sequence: CACDTLLRAGGSTDKLIF.

The rearrangement links TRDV2 to TRDJ3; tentatively, D is TRDD3 (5 bases). With 0 bases removed from V and 0 bases from J, the gap between germline ends came to 20 bases. Germline V lookup: CDR1 GEAIGNYY, CDR2 EKD. This CDR3 is built from 21 residues. The CDR3 spells CACDTLLHLGSSSWDTRQMFF. CDR3 nucleotides: TGTGCCTGTGACACCCTTTTACATCTGGGATCTAGCTCCTGGGACACCCGACAGATGTTTTTC.

A few counts support this clone. The chain combines TRDV2 with TRDJ1; D is unresolved. The CDR3 covers 17 residues. V dropped 0 bases and J dropped 1 base, with 17 bases sitting between them. Germline-derived CDR1 and CDR2 are GEAIGNYY and EKD. CDR3 sequence: CACDTLPRVDATDKLIF. For the CDR3, the DNA is TGTGCCTGTGACACCCTGCCCCGGGTGGACGCCACCGATAAACTCATCTTT.

This clone showed up just a few times. The chain uses TRDV2 and TRDJ1, with D possibly TRDD3 on 6 matching bases. Germline values: CDR1 GEAIGNYY, CDR2 EKD. This CDR3 is 14 amino acids long. V shed 1 base and J shed 7 bases, with 15 bases lying between them. This CDR3 reads CACDTISTGTKLIF. In DNA form, the CDR3 reads TGTGCCTGTGACACGATCAGTACTGGGACTAAACTCATCTTT.

This CDR3 reads CACDTVIGGEPRPHTDKLIF. The CDR3 DNA is TGTGCCTGTGACACCGTTATTGGGGGAGAACCCCGCCCGCACACCGATAAACTCATCTTT. V usage is TRDV2 and J usage is TRDJ1; 7 bases fit TRDD3. The V gene's germline CDR1 is GEAIGNYY and CDR2 EKD. The V gene end was trimmed by 0 bases and the J gene end by 0 bases; junction bases not matched to a gene: 18. The CDR3 length is 20 residues.

The chain has TRDV2 and TRDJ1, with D tentatively TRDD3 (5 bases). Germline V CDR1 and CDR2: GEAIGNYY, EKD. The CDR3 contains 16 residues. Trimming pared 1 base from V and 1 base from J, leaving 15 bases between. Here the CDR3 reads CACDTLGSSLTDKLIF. CDR3 DNA sequence: TGTGCCTGTGACACGTTGGGATCTTCACTCACCGATAAACTCATCTTT.

The chain recombines TRDV2 with TRDJ1; 12 nucleotides match TRDD3. CDR1 and CDR2 from the germline V gene are GEAIGNYY and EKD. Unmatched junction bases numbered 15, after V lost 5 bases and J lost 3 bases. CDR3 length equals 18 residues. CDR3 protein: CACVGLGDTRGVSDKLIF. The CDR3 coding sequence is TGTGCCTGTGTAGGCCTGGGGGATACGCGAGGAGTGTCCGATAAACTCATCTTT.

This clone was recorded once. This chain connects TRDV2 to TRDJ1, with D tentatively TRDD3 (6 bases). Germline V gene data show CDR1 as GEAIGNYY and CDR2 as EKD. The V gene lost 3 bases and the J gene lost 0 bases, with 16 bases spanning the gap. CDR3 length: 16 residues. In DNA form, the CDR3 reads TGTGCCTGTGACCCCTTGGGGGGAAAGTACACCGATAAACTCATCTTT. Amino acids: CACDPLGGKYTDKLIF.

This chain joins TRDV2 and TRDJ1; 8 nucleotides line up with TRDD3. V shed 2 bases and J 1 base; nucleotides not matched to a gene: 17. CDR1 is GEAIGNYY, CDR2 EKD, per germline. The CDR3 runs to 19 residues. CDR3 residues: CACDILTGGPNLGTDKLIF. CDR3 DNA: TGTGCCTGTGACATTTTGACTGGGGGCCCAAACCTTGGCACCGATAAACTCATCTTT.

This chain links TRDV2 with TRDJ1; 8 nucleotides agree with TRDD3. Per the germline V gene, CDR1 is GEAIGNYY and CDR2 is EKD. V was clipped by 3 bases and J by 3 bases; unmatched bases: 23. The CDR3 extends over 20 amino acids. This chain's CDR3 is CACDFVRSSLGAYGPDKLIF. For the CDR3, the DNA is TGTGCCTGTGACTTCGTCAGGTCTTCACTGGGGGCCTACGGTCCCGATAAACTCATCTTT.

The V call is TRDV2, the J call TRDJ1; 7 bases match TRDD3. Germline V lookup: CDR1 GEAIGNYY, CDR2 EKD. V gave up 1 base and J gave up 4 bases; unmatched junction bases: 14. This CDR3 comprises 17 residues. The CDR3 sequence is CACDTLGAREPGDKLIF. The CDR3, as DNA: TGTGCCTGTGACACGCTGGGGGCCCGCGAACCGGGCGATAAACTCATCTTT.

The V call is TRDV2, the J call TRDJ1; 10 nucleotides agree with TRDD3. Germline CDR1 is GEAIGNYY and CDR2 is EKD. With V trimmed by 3 bases and J by 3 bases, 6 bases remained unmatched. CDR3 length: 15 amino acids. The CDR3 sequence: CACDSLLGDADKLIF. DNA of the CDR3: TGTGCCTGTGACTCCTTACTGGGGGATGCCGATAAACTCATCTTT.

In the case of this clone: The junction differs from germline at one of its ends, possibly a read error. The chain couples TRDV2 to TRDJ1, with D perhaps TRDD3 (5 bases). The germline V gene has CDR1 GEAIGNYY and CDR2 EKD. The CDR3 has 14 residues. The CDR3 region has the DNA TGTGCCTGTGACACTGTGTCCCGGACCGATACACTCATCTTT. The encoded protein is CACDTVSRTDTLIF.

Here the CDR3 DNA reads TGTGCCTGTGACCTGTTGGCTGGGCGGGGTAAACTCATCTTT. This translates into CACDLLAGRGKLIF. The chain has TRDV2 and TRDJ1, with a possible D match to TRDD3 (5 bases). Germline V gene lookup returns CDR1 GEAIGNYY and CDR2 EKD. V dropped 3 bases and J dropped 7 bases, with 17 bases sitting between them. CDR3 size: 14 residues.

This chain joins TRDV2 and TRDJ1; D perhaps matches TRDD3 (5 bases). The germline V gene encodes CDR1 GEAIGNYY and CDR2 EKD. V was trimmed by 0 bases and J by 2 bases, leaving 15 bases between them. This CDR3 spans 16 amino acids. CDR3 nucleotides: TGTGCCTGTGACACCTTGGGGTCCCACCGAACCGATAAACTCATCTTT. This codes for CACDTLGSHRTDKLIF.

The V call is TRDV2, the J call TRDJ1; unclear D gene. The CDR3 spans 15 residues. Trimming removed 1 base at V and 0 bases at J, with 11 bases between. CDR1 is GEAIGNYY and CDR2 is EKD in the germline V gene. The CDR3 region is CACDTLGTDTDKLIF. In DNA, the CDR3 is TGTGCCTGTGACACTCTCGGGACCGACACCGATAAACTCATCTTT.

This clone was counted a few times. The chain employs TRDV2 and TRDJ1; 8 bases map to TRDD3. This CDR3 region has 20 residues. Trimming removed 1 base from V and 0 bases from J; junction bases left unmatched: 18. Germline CDR1 GEAIGNYY, CDR2 EKD. The chain's CDR3 is CACDTLGNWGLPSYTDKLIF. For the CDR3, the DNA is TGTGCCTGTGACACGTTGGGTAACTGGGGGTTACCCTCGTACACCGATAAACTCATCTTT.

The table lists this clone with a few counts. V is TRDV2 and J is TRDJ1, with D tentatively TRDD3 (5 bases). From germline, CDR1 is GEAIGNYY and CDR2 EKD. The ends were cut back, 0 bases at V and 0 bases at J, with 13 bases in the middle. This CDR3 comprises 16 residues. The CDR3 bases are TGTGCCTGTGACACCCTTCAGGGGGTTTACACCGATAAACTCATCTTT. Protein product: CACDTLQGVYTDKLIF.

This clone was detected only a few times. The rearrangement joins TRDV2 to TRDJ1, with 8 bases fitting TRDD3. The CDR3 length is 18 residues. V gave up 0 bases and J gave up 10 bases; unmatched junction bases: 21. Germline V CDR1 and CDR2: GEAIGNYY, EKD. CDR3: CACDTLSSSLTGGDALIF. In DNA form, the CDR3 reads TGTGCCTGTGACACCCTTTCTTCCTCCCTGACTGGGGGCGACGCACTCATCTTT.